This TCR beta chain came from a study of glioma-infiltrating T cells. This CDR3 comprises 16 residues. Trimming left V 5 bases short and J 1 base short, with 15 bases between. CDR1 MDHEN and CDR2 SYDVKM come from the germline V gene. TCR alpha and beta CDR3 regions were amplified from RNA using iRepertoire nested multiplex PCR. TCRdb recomputed calls from the multiplex PCR reads with MiXCR, one row per CDR3 protein. The profile shows about 110,000 distinct CDR3 sequences, approximately 26% of them singletons. This clonotype occurred many times. The chain combines TRBV28 with TRBJ1-5; unclear D gene. This receptor was taken from a human donor with low-grade glioma or glioblastoma, undergoing nonglioma brain surgery, or in good health (not recorded which). Sequencing used glioma tissue, nonneoplastic brain tissue, or PBMCs (not recorded which). The CDR3 spells CASSLPGGSSNQPQHF. The CDR3 region has the DNA TGTGCCAGCAGTCTCCCAGGAGGGAGCAGCAATCAGCCCCAGCATTTT.